This is a list of T cell receptor beta chains from one sample in a study of long-term antiretroviral therapy in people with HIV. Produced via immunoSEQ multiplex PCR; TCRdb's table is partial and in-frame only. The sample shows tens of thousands of clones, roughly 80% of them seen only once. This specimen consisted of unsorted PBMCs, obtained 1 year after starting antiretroviral therapy. Source of these receptors: a man between 18 and 29 years old with HIV. Each CDR3 is given with its conserved first and last residue. The order of the fields is CDR3 protein, CDR3 DNA, D gene, J gene, clone size, V gene. A D gene is named only where the DNA matches it firmly. A clone size is listed for some rows: how often the clone was seen (once, few, many), or a class if it is expanded.

CDR3 protein: CASSLPIGPQDYGYTF; CDR3 DNA: TGTGCCAGCAGCTTGCCAATTGGACCCCAGGACTATGGCTACACCTTC; D gene: -; J gene: TRBJ1-2; clone size: -; V gene: TRBV5-6
CDR3 protein: CASSLDQRPTNEKLFF; CDR3 DNA: TGTGCCAGCAGCTTAGATCAAAGACCAACTAATGAAAAACTGTTTTTT; D gene: -; J gene: TRBJ1-4; clone size: -; V gene: TRBV7-9
CDR3 protein: CASSHALDNSFTGELFF; CDR3 DNA: TGTGCCAGCAGCCATGCGTTGGACAATTCCTTCACCGGGGAGCTGTTTTTT; D gene: -; J gene: TRBJ2-2; clone size: -; V gene: TRBV4-2
CDR3 protein: CASSIEVASGEDLPDTQYF; CDR3 DNA: TGTGCCAGTAGTATAGAGGTGGCTAGCGGAGAGGATTTGCCAGATACGCAGTATTTT; D gene: TRBD2; J gene: TRBJ2-3; clone size: -; V gene: TRBV19
CDR3 protein: CASSYGQGIADIQYF; CDR3 DNA: TGTGCCAGCAGTTACGGGCAGGGGATCGCGGACATTCAGTACTTC; D gene: -; J gene: TRBJ2-4; clone size: -; V gene: TRBV6-6
CDR3 protein: CASSFSREGAEQYF; CDR3 DNA: TGCGCCAGCAGCTTCAGCAGGGAGGGGGCCGAGCAGTACTTC; D gene: -; J gene: TRBJ2-7; clone size: -; V gene: TRBV5-1
CDR3 protein: CASSVGSRGPEAFF; CDR3 DNA: TGTGCCAGCAGCGTCGGAAGCAGGGGCCCTGAAGCTTTCTTT; D gene: -; J gene: TRBJ1-1; clone size: -; V gene: TRBV9
CDR3 protein: CASSFRTGELFF; CDR3 DNA: TGTGCCAGCAGTTTTCGCACCGGGGAGCTGTTTTTT; D gene: -; J gene: TRBJ2-2; clone size: few; V gene: TRBV27
CDR3 protein: CASSQGTVGSYEQYF; CDR3 DNA: TGTGCCAGCAGTCAGGGGACAGTTGGCTCCTACGAGCAGTACTTC; D gene: TRBD1; J gene: TRBJ2-7; clone size: -; V gene: TRBV11-3
CDR3 protein: CASSRGLAGRTGELFF; CDR3 DNA: TGTGCCAGCAGCAGGGGACTAGCGGGAAGGACCGGGGAGCTGTTTTTT; D gene: TRBD2; J gene: TRBJ2-2; clone size: -; V gene: TRBV28
CDR3 protein: CASSTGGIGTPSYEQYF; CDR3 DNA: TGCGCCAGCAGCACGGGGGGAATCGGGACACCCTCCTACGAGCAGTACTTC; D gene: -; J gene: TRBJ2-7; clone size: -; V gene: TRBV4-3
CDR3 protein: CASSQSRRMNTEAFF; CDR3 DNA: TGTGCCAGCAGCCAATCAAGACGGATGAACACTGAAGCTTTCTTT; D gene: -; J gene: TRBJ1-1; clone size: -; V gene: TRBV14
CDR3 protein: CASRAGLAGSVDTQYF; CDR3 DNA: TGCGCCAGCAGGGCGGGACTAGCGGGATCGGTAGATACGCAGTATTTT; D gene: TRBD2; J gene: TRBJ2-3; clone size: -; V gene: TRBV5-1
CDR3 protein: CASSFPPTPNEQFF; CDR3 DNA: TGTGCCAGCAGCTTCCCCCCGACCCCCAATGAGCAGTTCTTC; D gene: -; J gene: TRBJ2-1; clone size: -; V gene: TRBV5-4
CDR3 protein: CASSQVAGGYNEQFF; CDR3 DNA: TGTGCCAGCAGCCAAGTGGCAGGGGGTTACAATGAGCAGTTCTTC; D gene: TRBD1; J gene: TRBJ2-1; clone size: -; V gene: TRBV14
CDR3 protein: CASSLASAGVYGYTF; CDR3 DNA: TGTGCCAGCAGTTTAGCGAGCGCGGGGGTATATGGCTACACCTTC; D gene: -; J gene: TRBJ1-2; clone size: -; V gene: TRBV28
CDR3 protein: CASSPGVGASYGYTF; CDR3 DNA: TGTGCCAGCAGCCCCGGAGTTGGGGCAAGCTATGGCTACACCTTC; D gene: -; J gene: TRBJ1-2; clone size: -; V gene: TRBV7-2
CDR3 protein: CASSSAGNTGELFF; CDR3 DNA: TGTGCCAGCAGCTCCGCAGGAAACACCGGGGAGCTGTTTTTT; D gene: -; J gene: TRBJ2-2; clone size: -; V gene: TRBV7-8
CDR3 protein: CASGPDWSTEAFF; CDR3 DNA: TGCGCCAGCGGACCAGACTGGAGCACTGAAGCTTTCTTT; D gene: -; J gene: TRBJ1-1; clone size: -; V gene: TRBV10-2
CDR3 protein: CASSLTSRSGANVLTF; CDR3 DNA: TGTGCCAGCAGCTTAACGAGCCGCTCTGGGGCCAACGTCCTGACTTTC; D gene: -; J gene: TRBJ2-6; clone size: -; V gene: TRBV7-3
CDR3 protein: CASSQGPAGGPYEQYF; CDR3 DNA: TGCGCCAGCAGCCAAGGTCCAGCGGGAGGCCCCTACGAGCAGTACTTC; D gene: TRBD2; J gene: TRBJ2-7; clone size: -; V gene: TRBV4-1
CDR3 protein: CASSPGTGRDQPQHF; CDR3 DNA: TGTGCCAGCAGCCCAGGGACAGGGAGAGATCAGCCCCAGCATTTT; D gene: TRBD1; J gene: TRBJ1-5; clone size: -; V gene: TRBV9
CDR3 protein: CASSFPGAYEQYF; CDR3 DNA: TGTGCCAGCAGCTTCCCAGGGGCTTACGAGCAGTACTTC; D gene: -; J gene: TRBJ2-7; clone size: -; V gene: TRBV7-9
CDR3 protein: CASSWGNTEAFF; CDR3 DNA: TGCGCCAGCAGCTGGGGGAACACTGAAGCTTTCTTT; D gene: -; J gene: TRBJ1-1; clone size: once; V gene: TRBV4-1
CDR3 protein: CASTPPTSYEQYF; CDR3 DNA: TGTGCCAGCACCCCCCCGACTTCCTACGAGCAGTACTTC; D gene: -; J gene: TRBJ2-7; clone size: -; V gene: TRBV7-9
CDR3 protein: CASSVFGGTDTQYF; CDR3 DNA: TGTGCCAGCAGCGTATTTGGAGGGACAGATACGCAGTATTTT; D gene: -; J gene: TRBJ2-3; clone size: -; V gene: TRBV9
CDR3 protein: CASSVYGGRATDTQYF; CDR3 DNA: TGTGCCAGCAGCGTATACGGCGGGAGGGCAACAGATACGCAGTATTTT; D gene: TRBD2; J gene: TRBJ2-3; clone size: -; V gene: TRBV9
CDR3 protein: CASSLAGDRVKNEKLFF; CDR3 DNA: TGCGCCAGCAGCTTGGCGGGGGACAGGGTGAAAAATGAAAAACTGTTTTTT; D gene: TRBD1; J gene: TRBJ1-4; clone size: -; V gene: TRBV5-1
CDR3 protein: CSVPPTTGEGYTF; CDR3 DNA: TGCAGCGTCCCACCTACAACAGGGGAGGGCTACACCTTC; D gene: TRBD1; J gene: TRBJ1-2; clone size: -; V gene: TRBV29-1
CDR3 protein: CASSNFPWGMNTEAFF; CDR3 DNA: TGTGCCAGCAGCAATTTCCCTTGGGGGATGAACACTGAAGCTTTCTTT; D gene: -; J gene: TRBJ1-1; clone size: -; V gene: TRBV28
CDR3 protein: CASSLGPGNYGYTF; CDR3 DNA: TGCGCCAGCAGCTTGGGGCCAGGGAACTATGGCTACACCTTC; D gene: -; J gene: TRBJ1-2; clone size: -; V gene: TRBV5-1
CDR3 protein: CASSQDAGTSYEQYF; CDR3 DNA: TGTGCCAGCAGCCAAGACGCAGGGACCTCTTACGAGCAGTACTTC; D gene: -; J gene: TRBJ2-7; clone size: -; V gene: TRBV4-2
CDR3 protein: CASSLRSAGTYNEQFF; CDR3 DNA: TGTGCCAGCAGCTTAAGGTCGGCCGGAACCTACAATGAGCAGTTCTTC; D gene: -; J gene: TRBJ2-1; clone size: -; V gene: TRBV11-3
CDR3 protein: CASSVAGEGYNEQFF; CDR3 DNA: TGTGCCAGCAGCGTAGCGGGGGAGGGGTACAATGAGCAGTTCTTC; D gene: TRBD2; J gene: TRBJ2-1; clone size: once; V gene: TRBV9
CDR3 protein: CASGTTTSGRRPWPDTQYF; CDR3 DNA: TGTGCTAGTGGTACAACGACTAGCGGGAGAAGGCCCTGGCCAGATACGCAGTATTTT; D gene: TRBD2; J gene: TRBJ2-3; clone size: -; V gene: TRBV12-5
CDR3 protein: CASSELQGNTEAFF; CDR3 DNA: TGTGCCAGCAGCGAGCTGCAAGGGAACACTGAAGCTTTCTTT; D gene: -; J gene: TRBJ1-1; clone size: -; V gene: TRBV6-6
CDR3 protein: CASSESGSGKYF; CDR3 DNA: TGTGCCAGCAGTGAATCAGGCTCGGGAAAATACTTC; D gene: -; J gene: TRBJ2-5; clone size: -; V gene: TRBV25-1
CDR3 protein: CASSFSSYEQYF; CDR3 DNA: TGTGCCAGTAGCTTCAGCTCCTACGAGCAGTACTTC; D gene: -; J gene: TRBJ2-7; clone size: -; V gene: TRBV7-9
CDR3 protein: CASSLVSGGASYEQYF; CDR3 DNA: TGTGCCAGCAGCTTAGTTAGCGGGGGGGCCTCCTACGAGCAGTACTTC; D gene: TRBD2; J gene: TRBJ2-7; clone size: -; V gene: TRBV7-9
CDR3 protein: CASSLSGAGTDTQYF; CDR3 DNA: TGTGCCAGCAGTTTATCGGGGGCGGGGACAGATACGCAGTATTTT; D gene: -; J gene: TRBJ2-3; clone size: -; V gene: TRBV27
CDR3 protein: CASSVTGTTLFEQYF; CDR3 DNA: TGTGCCAGCAGTGTAACCGGGACTACCCTCTTCGAGCAGTACTTC; D gene: TRBD2; J gene: TRBJ2-7; clone size: once; V gene: TRBV6-1
CDR3 protein: CASSIGRGLSEAFF; CDR3 DNA: TGTGCCAGTAGTATAGGGAGGGGGTTATCTGAAGCTTTCTTT; D gene: -; J gene: TRBJ1-1; clone size: few; V gene: TRBV19
CDR3 protein: CASSLSPGDFYEQYF; CDR3 DNA: TGTGCCAGCAGCTTAAGTCCGGGGGACTTCTACGAGCAGTACTTC; D gene: -; J gene: TRBJ2-7; clone size: -; V gene: TRBV11-2
CDR3 protein: CASAVGREGYNEQFF; CDR3 DNA: TGTGCCAGCGCCGTCGGGCGGGAAGGGTACAATGAGCAGTTCTTC; D gene: -; J gene: TRBJ2-1; clone size: -; V gene: TRBV7-3
CDR3 protein: CASSLGTSNDEQFF; CDR3 DNA: TGTGCCAGCAGCCTGGGGACTAGCAACGATGAGCAGTTCTTC; D gene: TRBD2; J gene: TRBJ2-1; clone size: -; V gene: TRBV7-9
CDR3 protein: CASSLNTEAFF; CDR3 DNA: TGCGCCAGCAGCTTGAACACTGAAGCTTTCTTT; D gene: -; J gene: TRBJ1-1; clone size: -; V gene: TRBV5-1
CDR3 protein: CASSLAGYYGYTF; CDR3 DNA: TGTGCCAGCAGCTTAGCAGGGTACTATGGCTACACCTTC; D gene: -; J gene: TRBJ1-2; clone size: -; V gene: TRBV7-6
CDR3 protein: CASSSTEGLIYEQYF; CDR3 DNA: TGTGCCAGCAGCTCGACGGAAGGGTTGATCTACGAGCAGTACTTC; D gene: -; J gene: TRBJ2-7; clone size: once; V gene: TRBV5-5
CDR3 protein: CASSFRMSYTF; CDR3 DNA: TGTGCCAGCAGCTTTCGGATGAGCTACACCTTC; D gene: -; J gene: TRBJ1-2; clone size: -; V gene: TRBV5-8
CDR3 protein: CAISGPRVGFRYEQYF; CDR3 DNA: TGTGCCATCAGTGGGCCAAGGGTTGGATTTCGCTACGAGCAGTACTTC; D gene: -; J gene: TRBJ2-7; clone size: -; V gene: TRBV10-3
CDR3 protein: CASSLTDHNYGYTF; CDR3 DNA: TGTGCCAGCAGCTTGACAGATCATAACTATGGCTACACCTTC; D gene: -; J gene: TRBJ1-2; clone size: -; V gene: TRBV11-2
CDR3 protein: CASRPGLEGYEQYF; CDR3 DNA: TGTGCCAGCAGACCGGGACTAGAAGGCTACGAGCAGTACTTC; D gene: TRBD2; J gene: TRBJ2-7; clone size: -; V gene: TRBV2
CDR3 protein: CASSPGGLATNEKLFF; CDR3 DNA: TGTGCCAGCTCACCGGGGGGGCTGGCAACTAATGAAAAACTGTTTTTT; D gene: -; J gene: TRBJ1-4; clone size: -; V gene: TRBV18